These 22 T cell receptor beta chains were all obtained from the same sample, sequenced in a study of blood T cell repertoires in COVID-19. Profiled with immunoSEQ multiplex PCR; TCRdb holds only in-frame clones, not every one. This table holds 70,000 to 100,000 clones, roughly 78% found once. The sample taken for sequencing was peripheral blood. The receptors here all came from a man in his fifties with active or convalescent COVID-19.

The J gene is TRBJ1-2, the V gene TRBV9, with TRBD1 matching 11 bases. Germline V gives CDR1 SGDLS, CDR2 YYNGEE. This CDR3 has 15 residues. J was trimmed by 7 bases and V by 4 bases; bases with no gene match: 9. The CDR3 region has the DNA TGTGCCAGCAGCCGTGGACAGGGGGCATCGGTTGGCTACACCTTC. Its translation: CASSRGQGASVGYTF.

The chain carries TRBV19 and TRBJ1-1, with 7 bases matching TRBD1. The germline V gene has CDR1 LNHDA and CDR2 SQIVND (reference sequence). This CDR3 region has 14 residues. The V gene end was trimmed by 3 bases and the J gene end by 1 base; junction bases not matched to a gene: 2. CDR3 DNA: TGTGCCAGTAGTATGGGACAGCAGAACACTGAAGCTTTCTTT. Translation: CASSMGQQNTEAFF. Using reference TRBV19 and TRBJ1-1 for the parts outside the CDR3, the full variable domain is DGGITQSPKYLFRKEGQNVTLSCEQNLNHDAMYWYRQDPGQGLRLIYYSQIVNDFQKGDIAEGYSVSREKKESFPLTVTSAQKNPTAFYLCASSMGQQNTEAFFGQGTRLTVV.

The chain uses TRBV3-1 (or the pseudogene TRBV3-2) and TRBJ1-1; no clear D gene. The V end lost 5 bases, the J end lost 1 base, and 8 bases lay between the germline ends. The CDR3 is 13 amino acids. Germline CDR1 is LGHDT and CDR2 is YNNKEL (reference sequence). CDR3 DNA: TGTGCCAGCAGCGTGTCGGGGAACACTGAAGCTTTCTTT. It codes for CASSVSGNTEAFF.

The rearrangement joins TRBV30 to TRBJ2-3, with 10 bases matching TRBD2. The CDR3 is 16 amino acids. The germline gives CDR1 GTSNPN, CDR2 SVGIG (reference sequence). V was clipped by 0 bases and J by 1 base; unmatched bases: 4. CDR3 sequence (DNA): TGTGCCTGGAGTGTAGGAAGCGGGGGGGGCACAGATACGCAGTATTTT. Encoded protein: CAWSVGSGGGTDTQYF.

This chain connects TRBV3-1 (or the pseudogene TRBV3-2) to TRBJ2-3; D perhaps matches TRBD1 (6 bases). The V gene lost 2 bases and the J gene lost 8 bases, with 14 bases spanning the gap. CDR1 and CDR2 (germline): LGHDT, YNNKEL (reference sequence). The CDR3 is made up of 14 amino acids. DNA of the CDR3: TGTGCCAGCAGCCAAATGACAGGTCAACGTACGCAGTATTTT. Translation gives CASSQMTGQRTQYF.

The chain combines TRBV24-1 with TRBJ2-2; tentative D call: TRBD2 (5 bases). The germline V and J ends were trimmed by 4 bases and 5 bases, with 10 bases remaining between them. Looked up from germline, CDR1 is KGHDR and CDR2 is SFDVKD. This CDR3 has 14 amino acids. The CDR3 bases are TGTGCCACCAGTGACAGTCCGGGGACCGGGGAGCTGTTTTTT. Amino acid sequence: CATSDSPGTGELFF.

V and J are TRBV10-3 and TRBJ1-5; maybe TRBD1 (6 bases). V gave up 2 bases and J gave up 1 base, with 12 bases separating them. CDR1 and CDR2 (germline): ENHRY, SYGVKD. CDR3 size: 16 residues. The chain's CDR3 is CAISEGATGSNQPQHF. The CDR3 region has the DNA TGTGCCATCAGTGAGGGGGCTACAGGGAGCAATCAGCCCCAGCATTTT.

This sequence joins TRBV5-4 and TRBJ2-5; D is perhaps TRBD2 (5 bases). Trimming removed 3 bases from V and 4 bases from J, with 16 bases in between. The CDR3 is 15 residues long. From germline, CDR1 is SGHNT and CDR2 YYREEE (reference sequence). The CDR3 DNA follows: TGTGCCAGCAGCTCTTACCTTCTAGCATCAGAGACCCAGTACTTC. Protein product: CASSSYLLASETQYF.

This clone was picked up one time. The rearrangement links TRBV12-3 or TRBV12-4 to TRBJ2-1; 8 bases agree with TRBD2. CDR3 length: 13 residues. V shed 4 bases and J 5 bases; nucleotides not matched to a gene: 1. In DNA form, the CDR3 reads TGTGCCAGCAGTTCGGGGGGGGACAATGAGCAGTTCTTC. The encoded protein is CASSSGGDNEQFF.

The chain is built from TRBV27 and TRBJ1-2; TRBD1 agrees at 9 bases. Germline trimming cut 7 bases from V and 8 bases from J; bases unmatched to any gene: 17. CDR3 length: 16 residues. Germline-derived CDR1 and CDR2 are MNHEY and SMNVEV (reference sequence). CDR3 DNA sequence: TGTGCCAGCATCGACGCGGGGGACAGGGTGCTTGGGGGCTACACCTTC. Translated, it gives CASIDAGDRVLGGYTF.

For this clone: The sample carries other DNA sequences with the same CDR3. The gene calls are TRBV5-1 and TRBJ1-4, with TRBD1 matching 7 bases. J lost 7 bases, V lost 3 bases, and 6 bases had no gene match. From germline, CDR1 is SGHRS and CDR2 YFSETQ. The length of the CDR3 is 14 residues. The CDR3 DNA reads TGCGCCAGCAGCTCCGGGACAGAGGGTGAAAAACTGTTTTTT. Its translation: CASSSGTEGEKLFF.

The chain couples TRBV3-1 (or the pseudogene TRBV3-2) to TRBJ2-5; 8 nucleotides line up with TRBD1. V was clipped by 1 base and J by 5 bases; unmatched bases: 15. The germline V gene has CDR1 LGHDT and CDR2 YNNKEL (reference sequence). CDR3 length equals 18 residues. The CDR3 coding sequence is TGTGCCAGCAGCCAAGGGCTTTCGGCAGGGGGCGGACGGGAGACCCAGTACTTC. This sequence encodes CASSQGLSAGGGRETQYF.

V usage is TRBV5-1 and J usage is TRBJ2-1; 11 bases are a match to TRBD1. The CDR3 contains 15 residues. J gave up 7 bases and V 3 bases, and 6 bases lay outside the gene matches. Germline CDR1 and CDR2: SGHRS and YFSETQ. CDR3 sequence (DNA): TGCGCCAGCAGCTCGTGGACAGGGGGCGGGAATGAGCAGTTCTTC. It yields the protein CASSSWTGGGNEQFF.

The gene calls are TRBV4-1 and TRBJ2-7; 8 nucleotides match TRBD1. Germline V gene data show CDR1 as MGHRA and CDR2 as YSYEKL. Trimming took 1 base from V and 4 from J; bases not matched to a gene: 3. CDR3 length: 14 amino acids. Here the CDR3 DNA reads TGCGCCAGCAGCCAAGGACAGGGGTTGTACGAGCAGTACTTC. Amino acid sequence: CASSQGQGLYEQYF.

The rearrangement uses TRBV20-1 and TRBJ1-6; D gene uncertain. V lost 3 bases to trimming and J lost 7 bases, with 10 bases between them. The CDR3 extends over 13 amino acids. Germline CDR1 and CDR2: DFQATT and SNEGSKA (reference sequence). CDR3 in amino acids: CSASPAGNSPLHF. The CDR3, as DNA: TGCAGTGCTAGTCCTGCGGGAAATTCACCCCTCCACTTT.

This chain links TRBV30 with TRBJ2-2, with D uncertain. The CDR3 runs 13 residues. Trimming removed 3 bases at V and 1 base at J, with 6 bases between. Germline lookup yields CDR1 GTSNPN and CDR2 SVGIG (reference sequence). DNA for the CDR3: TGTGCCTGGAGGCGGCAGAACACCGGGGAGCTGTTTTTT. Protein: CAWRRQNTGELFF.

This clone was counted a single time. CDR3 residues: CASSRDRGMDTQYF. Written as DNA, the CDR3 is TGTGCCAGCTCCCGGGACAGGGGTATGGATACGCAGTATTTT. V and J are TRBV6-4 and TRBJ2-3; 10 bases fit TRBD1. V was pared by 8 bases and J by 6 bases, with 8 bases of the junction left unmatched. Germline values: CDR1 MRHNA, CDR2 SNTAGT. This CDR3 contains 14 residues.

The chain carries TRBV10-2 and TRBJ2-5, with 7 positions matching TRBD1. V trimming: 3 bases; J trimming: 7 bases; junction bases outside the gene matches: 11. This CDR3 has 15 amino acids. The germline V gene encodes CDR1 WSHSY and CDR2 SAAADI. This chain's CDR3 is CASSEPWTGGGTQYF. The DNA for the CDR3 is TGCGCCAGCAGTGAACCTTGGACAGGCGGAGGGACCCAGTACTTC.

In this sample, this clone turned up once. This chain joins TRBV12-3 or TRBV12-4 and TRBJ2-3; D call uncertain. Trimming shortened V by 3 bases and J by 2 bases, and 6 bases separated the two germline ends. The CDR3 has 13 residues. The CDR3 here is CASSFDTTDTQYF. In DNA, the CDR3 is TGTGCCAGCAGTTTTGACACCACAGATACGCAGTATTTT.

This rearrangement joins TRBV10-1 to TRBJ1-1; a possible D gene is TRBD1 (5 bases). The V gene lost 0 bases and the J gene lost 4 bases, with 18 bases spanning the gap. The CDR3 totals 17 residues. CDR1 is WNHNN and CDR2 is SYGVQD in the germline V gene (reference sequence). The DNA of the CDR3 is TGCGCCAGCAGTGAGTCGAAGGTCCAGGGCCTGGGCACTGAAGCTTTCTTT. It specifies CASSESKVQGLGTEAFF.

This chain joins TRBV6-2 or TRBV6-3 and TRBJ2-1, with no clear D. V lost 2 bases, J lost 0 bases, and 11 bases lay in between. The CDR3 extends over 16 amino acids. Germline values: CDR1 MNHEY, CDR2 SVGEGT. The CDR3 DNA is TGTGCCAGCAGTTACGACGCTCGGAGCTCCTACAATGAGCAGTTCTTC. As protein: CASSYDARSSYNEQFF.

CDR3 DNA sequence: TGTGCCAGTAGTGCACTACAGGGTATACACGATACGCAGTATTTT. Translating it yields CASSALQGIHDTQYF. J is TRBJ2-3 and V is TRBV19; D might be TRBD1 (6 bases). Germline V gives CDR1 LNHDA, CDR2 SQIVND (reference sequence). CDR3 length: 15 amino acids. V lost 5 bases and J 6 bases, leaving 18 bases between the germline ends.